A single sample is the source of the 30 T cell receptor beta chains below, sequenced in a study of a mutant IDH1 vaccine in newly diagnosed glioma (dated by TCRdb to the early 2020s). Libraries were constructed by the immunoSEQ multiplex PCR assay. Sourced from immuneACCESS, this table was stored by TCRdb with only in-frame sequences that have V and J called. A share of the clones is absent; for the studies checked, an unresolved V gene accounts for under half, and the remainder has no known explanation. The sample records tens of thousands of clones, about 80% of which are singletons. The leading ten clones occupy more than 5% of the sample. Interpreted using the paper, the time point label stands for: week 23, last vaccination. Each vaccine dose, consisting of 300 ug of a 20-mer mutant IDH1 peptide in Montanide, was administered subcutaneously with topical imiquimod. These TCRs are of unknown antigen specificity.

The sample consisted of PBMCs, taken from a glioma patient whose treatment included an IDH1 peptide vaccine. The receptors were sampled from a middle-aged man with glioma.

This clone has only a few counts. V gene TRBV5-6 combines with J gene TRBJ1-2; TRBD1 matches at 7 bases. The CDR3 contains 15 residues. Trimming removed 5 bases from V and 5 bases from J; junction bases left unmatched: 12. From germline, CDR1 is SGHDT and CDR2 YYEEEE. Written as DNA, the CDR3 is TGTGCCAGCAGTAAGGGGGCGCTTCTGGTGTATGGCTACACCTTC. Residues: CASSKGALLVYGYTF.

The chain combines TRBV4-1 with TRBJ1-1, with D perhaps TRBD1 (6 bases). The CDR3 consists of 14 residues. V was clipped by 2 bases and J by 4 bases, with 11 bases between them. The germline V gene has CDR1 MGHRA and CDR2 YSYEKL. CDR3 coding DNA: TGCGCCAGCAGCCAACCGGGACACCTCACTGAAGCTTTCTTT. It encodes CASSQPGHLTEAFF.

This rearrangement joins TRBV7-8 to TRBJ2-7; 7 positions match TRBD2. V dropped 1 base and J dropped 7; count of bases not matched to a gene: 7. Looked up from germline, CDR1 is SGHVS and CDR2 is FQNEAQ. This CDR3 is 14 amino acids long. CDR3 nucleotide sequence: TGTGCCAGCAGCTTAGGGGGGGGATCTCAGGAGCAGTACTTC. Residues: CASSLGGGSQEQYF.

V is TRBV14 and J is TRBJ1-2, with 8 nucleotides matching TRBD1. With 5 bases clipped from V and 6 bases from J, the junction kept 17 bases outside the gene matches. The CDR3 has 17 amino acids. Germline V gene data show CDR1 as SGHDN and CDR2 as FVKESK. In nucleotides, the CDR3 is TGTGCCAGCAGCTCCCTCCGACAGGGGCGCAATCGAGATGGCTACACCTTC. Amino acids: CASSSLRQGRNRDGYTF.

The V gene is TRBV5-1, the J gene TRBJ1-6; D is ambiguous. CDR1 and CDR2 from the germline V gene are SGHRS and YFSETQ. The CDR3 length is 15 residues. Trimming took 0 bases from V and 6 from J, leaving 10 bases between them. CDR3 in amino acids: CASSLGQAANSPLHF. The CDR3 region has the DNA TGCGCCAGCAGCTTGGGTCAGGCGGCTAATTCACCCCTCCACTTT. Together with reference TRBV5-1 and TRBJ1-6, the CDR3 gives the full variable domain: KAGVTQTPRYLIKTRGQQVTLSCSPISGHRSVSWYQQTPGQGLQFLFEYFSETQRNKGNFPGRFSGRQFSNSRSEMNVSTLELGDSALYLCASSLGQAANSPLHFGNGTRLTVT.

The CDR3 protein is CASSERERGSPLHF. Written as DNA, the CDR3 is TGTGCCAGCAGTGAGAGGGAGCGAGGATCACCCCTCCACTTT. This chain uses TRBV6-1 with TRBJ1-6; D is uncertain. This CDR3 spans 14 amino acids. Germline values: CDR1 MNHNS, CDR2 SASEGT. The ends were cut back, 3 bases at V and 10 bases at J, with 13 bases in the middle.

The chain recombines TRBV5-1 with TRBJ1-2; TRBD1 might be the D (6 bases). The V and J ends lost 5 bases and 4 bases respectively, with 18 bases between them. Germline V lookup: CDR1 SGHRS, CDR2 YFSETQ. The CDR3 sequence is 15 residues long. The CDR3 DNA follows: TGCGCCAGCAGGCCCACAGGGCTCTCTCTCTATGGCTACACCTTC. It is translated as CASRPTGLSLYGYTF.

This sequence joins TRBV6-5 and TRBJ2-1; D remains unclear. The CDR3 spans 13 residues. The germline gives CDR1 MNHEY, CDR2 SVGAGI. Trimming took 2 bases from V and 6 from J, leaving 8 bases between them. The CDR3 DNA sequence: TGTGCCAGCAGTTACATCAGTAGCAATGAGCAGTTCTTC. It is translated as CASSYISSNEQFF.

This clone was observed once. The rearrangement uses TRBV5-5 and TRBJ1-2; D is possibly TRBD1 (6 bases). The CDR3 runs 14 residues. The germline V gene encodes CDR1 SGHKS and CDR2 YYEKEE (reference sequence). Trimming pared 1 base from V and 6 bases from J, leaving 13 bases between. In DNA form, the CDR3 reads TGTGCCAGCAGCTTGCGGGGGCACGGAAATGGCTACACCTTC. It codes for CASSLRGHGNGYTF.

This clone was seen repeatedly, ten times or more. V gene TRBV4-2 combines with J gene TRBJ2-5, with TRBD2 as a possible D gene (6 bases). CDR1 and CDR2 from the germline V gene are LGHNA and YNFKEQ. Trimming cost V 4 bases and J 2 bases, with 14 bases left between them. This CDR3 region has 15 residues. The CDR3 DNA reads as TGTGCCAGCAGCCGCTCCGGGACTGAGCAAGAGACCCAGTACTTC. Amino acid sequence: CASSRSGTEQETQYF.

V gene TRBV7-9 combines with J gene TRBJ1-6; 9 nucleotides line up with TRBD1. This CDR3 spans 17 amino acids. The ends lost 4 bases at V and 7 bases at J; junction bases unmatched: 11. Germline CDR1 SEHNR, CDR2 FQNEAQ (reference sequence). CDR3 sequence (DNA): TGTGCCAGCAGCTCCTTGGGACAGGGAACATCAAATTCACCCCTCCACTTT. This codes for CASSSLGQGTSNSPLHF.

This chain connects TRBV5-4 to TRBJ2-3; 11 nucleotides line up with TRBD2. This CDR3 is built from 16 residues. Germline values: CDR1 SGHNT, CDR2 YYREEE (reference sequence). V shed 0 bases and J 5 bases; nucleotides not matched to a gene: 5. The CDR3: CASSLDLAGGGDTQYF. CDR3 DNA sequence: TGTGCCAGCAGCTTGGATCTAGCGGGAGGTGGAGATACGCAGTATTTT.

The rearrangement joins TRBV29-1 to TRBJ2-1, with D perhaps given as TRBD1 or TRBD2 (5 bases each). The length of the CDR3 is 14 residues. V lost 5 bases and J lost 0, with 11 bases in between. The germline gives CDR1 SQVTM, CDR2 ANQGSEA. The CDR3 sequence is CSVLRDLSYNEQFF. The DNA for the CDR3 is TGCAGCGTTCTCCGGGACCTCTCCTACAATGAGCAGTTCTTC.

The chain joins TRBV9 to TRBJ2-5, with D possibly TRBD2 on 5 matching bases. Between the trimmed V and J ends, which lost 0 bases and 5 bases, there was a span of 5 bases. The CDR3 is made up of 12 amino acids. CDR1 is SGDLS and CDR2 is YYNGEE in the germline V gene. The CDR3 sequence is CASSVAGETQYF. CDR3 in DNA: TGTGCCAGCAGCGTAGCGGGGGAGACCCAGTACTTC.

The chain is built from TRBV11-1 and TRBJ2-3; tentatively, D is TRBD2 (5 bases). V was clipped by 5 bases and J by 3 bases, with 6 bases between them. The CDR3 is 12 residues long. Germline-derived CDR1 and CDR2 are SGHAT and FQDESV (reference sequence). For the CDR3, the DNA is TGTGCCAGCAGCCCGGGGACAGATACGCAGTATTTT. Translated, it gives CASSPGTDTQYF.

The chain is built from TRBV6-4 and TRBJ2-2; TRBD1 matches at 7 bases. Germline CDR1 is MRHNA and CDR2 is SNTAGT. Germline trimming cut 7 bases from V and 0 bases from J; bases unmatched to any gene: 8. The CDR3 sequence is 16 residues long. DNA for the CDR3: TGTGCCAGCATTCCAGGACAGGCTTCGAACACCGGGGAGCTGTTTTTT. Protein product: CASIPGQASNTGELFF.

CDR3 loop: CASSRTGAVTEAFF. CDR3 bases: TGTGCCAGCAGTCGGACAGGGGCTGTAACTGAAGCTTTCTTT. The chain uses TRBV6-5 and TRBJ1-1, with 9 bases identical to TRBD1. CDR1 MNHEY and CDR2 SVGAGI come from the germline V gene. V shed 5 bases, J shed 5 bases, and the junction held 6 bases outside the gene matches. The CDR3 length is 14 residues.

This clone showed up just once. The chain couples TRBV9 to TRBJ2-6, with TRBD1 as a possible D gene (5 bases). The CDR3 has 15 residues. V gave up 4 bases and J gave up 3 bases, with 11 bases separating them. Germline assignment: CDR1 SGDLS and CDR2 YYNGEE. The CDR3 sequence is CASSHRLRGANVLTF. As DNA, the CDR3 is TGTGCCAGCAGCCACAGGTTACGTGGGGCCAACGTCCTGACTTTC.

The rearrangement uses TRBV6-1 and TRBJ1-1; TRBD1 aligns across 9 bases. After removal of 6 bases from V and 6 bases from J, the junction contained 8 bases not matched to a gene. The CDR3 is 14 residues long. CDR1 is MNHNS and CDR2 is SASEGT in the germline V gene. The CDR3 region has the DNA TGTGCCAGCAGCTGGACAGGGGCGCAAGCTGAAGCTTTCTTT. It encodes CASSWTGAQAEAFF.

The chain uses TRBV4-1 and TRBJ1-2; D ambiguous. The CDR3 extends over 15 amino acids. V was shortened by 5 bases and J by 3 bases, with 16 bases between the two germline ends. In germline, CDR1 is MGHRA, CDR2 YSYEKL. The CDR3 DNA is TGCGCCAGCAGCGAGGTTTGGGCGGGTGACTATGGCTACACCTTC. It translates to CASSEVWAGDYGYTF.

This clone occurred a few times. The chain joins TRBV5-1 to TRBJ1-5, with 9 nucleotides matching TRBD1. The CDR3 runs to 15 residues. Germline V gene lookup returns CDR1 SGHRS and CDR2 YFSETQ. The J segment lost 6 bases and the V segment lost 3 bases, leaving 7 bases of the junction unmatched. CDR3 in amino acids: CASSSGTGSSQPQHF. The CDR3 DNA is TGCGCCAGCAGCTCCGGGACAGGGTCGAGTCAGCCCCAGCATTTT.

The chain uses TRBV29-1 and TRBJ2-7; 13 nucleotides line up with TRBD2. The V gene's germline CDR1 is SQVTM and CDR2 ANQGSEA. This CDR3 is 16 amino acids long. V trimming: 5 bases; J trimming: 2 bases; junction bases outside the gene matches: 9. For the CDR3, the DNA is TGCAGCGTTAGGGACGGACTAGCGGGGGCCCCCTACGAGCAGTACTTC. It yields the protein CSVRDGLAGAPYEQYF.

V is TRBV7-2 and J is TRBJ2-2; D may be TRBD2 (6 bases). The CDR3 contains 15 residues. V was cut by 1 base and J by 1 base, with 7 bases left in between. CDR1 SGHTA and CDR2 FQGNSA come from the germline V gene. CDR3: CASSLGRGNTGELFF. The CDR3 bases are TGTGCCAGCAGCTTAGGGCGGGGGAACACCGGGGAGCTGTTTTTT.

This chain uses TRBV5-5 with TRBJ2-5; no clear D. V shed 4 bases and J shed 1 base, with 14 bases lying between them. The CDR3 runs 15 residues. Germline CDR1 SGHKS, CDR2 YYEKEE (reference sequence). The CDR3 nucleotides are TGTGCCAGCAGCACGAGAGAGAGGCTCCAAGAGACCCAGTACTTC. The encoded protein is CASSTRERLQETQYF.

The chain is built from TRBV6-5 and TRBJ2-5; D may correspond to TRBD1 or TRBD2 (5 bases each). V was clipped by 5 bases and J by 5 bases, with 12 bases between them. The CDR3 sequence is 13 residues long. Germline V gene lookup returns CDR1 MNHEY and CDR2 SVGAGI. CDR3 sequence: CASSNVGTETQYF. CDR3 nucleotide sequence: TGTGCCAGCAGTAACGTTGGGACGGAGACCCAGTACTTC.

The CDR3 here is CASTAPSLGAMKAFF. DNA of the CDR3: TGTGCCAGTACCGCCCCCTCTTTAGGGGCGATGAAAGCTTTCTTT. V is TRBV19 and J is TRBJ1-1; possibly TRBD1 for D (5 bases). V lost 7 bases and J 9 bases, leaving 24 bases between the germline ends. The CDR3 totals 15 residues. CDR1 and CDR2 from the germline V gene are LNHDA and SQIVND (reference sequence).

This clone was seen just once. J is TRBJ1-6 and V is TRBV6-6; D ambiguous. V lost 6 bases and J lost 9, with 15 bases in between. This CDR3 comprises 14 residues. The germline V gene encodes CDR1 MNHNY and CDR2 SVGAGI (reference sequence). The CDR3 DNA is TGTGCCAGCAGCCGAGAGGAACGGGTTTCACCCCTCCACTTT. It codes for CASSREERVSPLHF.

This clone has only a few counts. The rearrangement uses TRBV13 and TRBJ2-2; D remains ambiguous. The CDR3 length is 12 residues. With 0 bases removed from V and 7 bases from J, the gap between germline ends came to 3 bases. Germline loops: CDR1 PRHDT, CDR2 FYEKMQ (reference sequence). CDR3 sequence reads: CASSLGVGELFF. CDR3 sequence (DNA): TGTGCCAGCAGCTTAGGCGTCGGGGAGCTGTTTTTT.

This clone was counted between two and nine times. The chain combines TRBV4-1 with TRBJ1-6; 7 nucleotides align to TRBD1. The V gene's germline CDR1 is MGHRA and CDR2 YSYEKL. The CDR3 spans 16 residues. V was clipped by 5 bases and J by 7 bases; unmatched bases: 11. The CDR3 spells CASSLQQGSHNSPLHF. The CDR3 DNA sequence: TGCGCCAGCAGCTTACAACAGGGGTCACACAATTCACCCCTCCACTTT.

The rearrangement joins TRBV14 to TRBJ2-2; no clear D. Trimming removed 3 bases from V and 5 bases from J, with 7 bases in between. Looked up from germline, CDR1 is SGHDN and CDR2 is FVKESK. There are 13 residues in the CDR3. Here the CDR3 DNA reads TGTGCCAGCAGCCAGAGGATGACCGGGGAGCTGTTTTTT. Translation: CASSQRMTGELFF. The whole variable domain, remainder taken from reference TRBV14 and TRBJ2-2, is EAGVTQFPSHSVIEKGQTVTLRCDPISGHDNLYWYRRVMGKEIKFLLHFVKESKQDESGMPNNRFLAERTGGTYSTLKVQPAELEDSGVYFCASSQRMTGELFFGEGSRLTVL.